The 21 T cell receptor beta chains presented below share a single source sample, sequenced in a study of blood T cell repertoires in COVID-19. Using immunoSEQ multiplex PCR, the repertoire was profiled, and TCRdb retains in-frame clones only, with some absent. The sample lists roughly 70,000 clones; approximately 80% were seen once. Specimen: peripheral blood. The origin of the receptors is a man between 60 and 75 years old with COVID-19, enrolled during active disease.

CDR3 in amino acids: CASSLPQGPETQYF. The CDR3 DNA is TGTGCCAGCAGCTTACCGCAGGGTCCGGAGACCCAGTACTTC. The chain joins TRBV11-3 to TRBJ2-5; possibly TRBD1 for D (5 bases). This CDR3 contains 14 residues. V gave up 2 bases and J gave up 5 bases, with 12 bases separating them. Germline lookup yields CDR1 SGHNT and CDR2 YENEEA.

The chain uses TRBV21-1 and TRBJ2-5; the D call of TRBD2 is as the table states it, not checked on the DNA. TRBV21-1 is described as a pseudogene. This CDR3 has 14 residues. The CDR3: CASSKVEGSETQYF. The DNA of the CDR3 is TGTGCCAGCAGCAAAGTGGAGGGGTCAGAGACCCAGTACTTC.

J is TRBJ2-5 and V is TRBV10-3; 8 bases match TRBD2. Per germline, CDR1 ENHRY and CDR2 SYGVKD. The V gene end was trimmed by 4 bases and the J gene end by 4 bases; junction bases not matched to a gene: 8. The CDR3 totals 15 residues. This CDR3 is CAISGNGGAGETQYF. The CDR3 DNA reads TGTGCCATCAGTGGGAACGGGGGGGCCGGAGAGACCCAGTACTTC.

The V call is TRBV19, the J call TRBJ2-2; the D is unclear. CDR1 is LNHDA, CDR2 SQIVND, per germline (reference sequence). CDR3 size: 11 residues. Trimming shortened V by 2 bases and J by 7 bases, and 2 bases separated the two germline ends. CDR3 protein: CASSIRGELFF. CDR3 in DNA: TGTGCCAGTAGTATACGCGGGGAGCTGTTTTTT.

This clone was recorded only once. V and J are TRBV2 and TRBJ2-1, with TRBD2 identical over 7 bases. V gave up 5 bases and J gave up 8 bases; unmatched junction bases: 3. The CDR3 loop spans 12 amino acids. Per germline, CDR1 SNHLY and CDR2 FYNNEI. DNA for the CDR3: TGTGCCAGCAGTCTAGCGGAAGATGAGCAGTTCTTC. Residues: CASSLAEDEQFF.

V gene TRBV14 combines with J gene TRBJ1-6; maybe TRBD1 (5 bases). Per the germline V gene, CDR1 is SGHDN and CDR2 is FVKESK. The CDR3 contains 14 residues. V was shortened by 1 base and J by 6 bases, with 7 bases between the two germline ends. The CDR3 spells CASSQGQPNSPLHF. Written as DNA, the CDR3 is TGTGCCAGCAGCCAAGGACAGCCTAATTCACCCCTCCACTTT.

This clone was seen just once. Additional DNA sequences in this sample encode the identical CDR3. The rearrangement links TRBV30 to TRBJ1-1; D is uncertain. CDR3 size: 13 residues. Trimming left V 0 bases short and J 3 bases short, with 8 bases between. The germline V gene has CDR1 GTSNPN and CDR2 SVGIG (reference sequence). The CDR3 reads CAWSVSGYTEAFF. CDR3 nucleotide sequence: TGTGCCTGGAGTGTTTCCGGTTACACTGAAGCTTTCTTT.

The rearrangement uses TRBV28 and TRBJ1-5; no firm D call. The CDR3 spans 15 residues. Germline CDR1 is MDHEN and CDR2 is SYDVKM. V shed 6 bases and J shed 0 bases, with 12 bases lying between them. The CDR3 spells CASRLIIGSNQPQHF. The CDR3 DNA reads TGTGCCAGCAGGCTTATCATCGGTAGCAATCAGCCCCAGCATTTT.

The chain employs TRBV5-1 and TRBJ2-7; possible D gene TRBD1, 6 bases. CDR3 length: 14 amino acids. V lost 4 bases and J lost 2, with 13 bases in between. Germline V gene data show CDR1 as SGHRS and CDR2 as YFSETQ. CDR3 loop: CASSMTGQTYEQYF. Here the CDR3 DNA reads TGCGCCAGCAGCATGACAGGACAAACCTACGAGCAGTACTTC.

The chain uses TRBV11-3 and TRBJ2-1; 11 bases fit TRBD2. With 4 bases clipped from V and 4 bases from J, the junction kept 15 bases outside the gene matches. Germline V gene sequence: CDR1 SGHNT, CDR2 YENEEA. This CDR3 is built from 19 residues. CDR3 coding DNA: TGTGCCAGCAGCTCCAACTCCTATATAGCGGGAGGGGCTTACAATGAGCAGTTCTTC. Translated: CASSSNSYIAGGAYNEQFF.

This clone appeared a few times. The V and J genes are TRBV6-5 and TRBJ1-5; 9 bases agree with TRBD1. The CDR3 runs to 15 residues. Germline V gene lookup returns CDR1 MNHEY and CDR2 SVGAGI. V trimming: 5 bases; J trimming: 6 bases; junction bases outside the gene matches: 8. The CDR3 is CASSNTGGAGQPQHF. CDR3 sequence (DNA): TGTGCCAGCAGTAACACAGGGGGCGCCGGTCAGCCCCAGCATTTT.

The chain recombines TRBV27 with TRBJ2-5; TRBD2 aligns across 9 bases. This CDR3 region has 19 residues. Germline V gene sequence: CDR1 MNHEY, CDR2 SMNVEV (reference sequence). V gave up 6 bases and J gave up 5 bases; unmatched junction bases: 22. CDR3 sequence (DNA): TGTGCCAGCAGCGGGAGATTTTCCTGGGCGGGAGGGCCTCGGGAGACCCAGTACTTC. It yields the protein CASSGRFSWAGGPRETQYF.

The chain recombines TRBV5-4 with TRBJ2-2, with 7 positions matching TRBD2. CDR3 size: 12 residues. V was pared by 5 bases and J by 6 bases, with 1 base of the junction left unmatched. CDR1 and CDR2 (germline): SGHNT, YYREEE (reference sequence). CDR3 bases: TGTGCCAGCAGTCTAGCGGCCGGGGAGCTGTTTTTT. Protein product: CASSLAAGELFF.

V gene TRBV12-5 combines with J gene TRBJ1-5; D is undetermined. V lost 0 bases and J lost 9, with 24 bases in between. Germline assignment: CDR1 LGHNT and CDR2 FRNRAP. The CDR3 consists of 18 residues. CDR3 region: CASGLVLFREGRSTPQHF. The CDR3 bases are TGTGCTAGTGGTTTGGTACTCTTTCGGGAGGGCAGATCCACGCCCCAGCATTTT.

With respect to this clone: The same CDR3 can be traced to other DNA sequences in this sample. The chain links TRBV28 to TRBJ1-2; a weak D match, TRBD1 (5 bases). The CDR3 is 13 amino acids. V dropped 3 bases and J dropped 8 bases, with 13 bases sitting between them. Germline V CDR1 and CDR2: MDHEN, SYDVKM. The CDR3, as DNA: TGTGCCAGCAGTTTCGGCCAGGGTTACGGCTACACCTTC. Translation: CASSFGQGYGYTF.

In this sample, this clone turned up a few times. Here the CDR3 reads CSVEGPTGEGETQYF. The DNA of the CDR3 is TGCAGCGTTGAAGGCCCGACAGGGGAGGGGGAGACCCAGTACTTC. The chain uses TRBV29-1 and TRBJ2-5; D is possibly TRBD1 (8 bases). There are 15 residues in the CDR3. CDR1 and CDR2 (germline): SQVTM, ANQGSEA. The ends were cut back, 1 base at V and 5 bases at J, with 17 bases in the middle.

For the CDR3, the DNA is TGTGCCAGCAAGACAGAGGTTGAAGCTTTCTTT. Protein product: CASKTEVEAFF. The chain employs TRBV2 and TRBJ1-1; tentatively, D is TRBD1 (5 bases). Trimming removed 7 bases from V and 7 bases from J, with 10 bases in between. The CDR3 length is 11 residues. The germline CDR1 and CDR2 sequences are SNHLY and FYNNEI.

This clone was counted between two and nine times. CDR3 sequence (DNA): TGTGCCACCAGCAGAGACGGGAGAGAAGCTTTCTTT. Translated, it gives CATSRDGREAFF. The rearrangement joins TRBV15 to TRBJ1-1; no clear D. Germline values: CDR1 LNHNV, CDR2 YYDKDF (reference sequence). With 0 bases removed from V and 8 bases from J, the gap between germline ends came to 7 bases. CDR3 length: 12 amino acids. The whole variable domain, filled in from reference TRBV15 and TRBJ1-1, reads DAMVIQNPRYQVTQFGKPVTLSCSQTLNHNVMYWYQQKSSQAPKLLFHYYDKDFNNEADTPDNFQSRRPNTSFCFLDIRSPGLGDTAMYLCATSRDGREAFFGQGTRLTVV.

V usage is TRBV18 and J usage is TRBJ2-7; 7 bases are shared with TRBD2. The CDR3 totals 13 residues. In germline, CDR1 is KGHSH, CDR2 LQKENI. V trimming: 3 bases; J trimming: 3 bases; junction bases outside the gene matches: 2. CDR3 protein: CASSPAGDYEQYF. The CDR3 nucleotides are TGTGCCAGCTCACCCGCGGGGGACTACGAGCAGTACTTC. Looking up the rest from reference TRBV18 and TRBJ2-7 gives the full variable domain: NAGVMQNPRHLVRRRGQEARLRCSPMKGHSHVYWYRQLPEEGLKFMVYLQKENIIDESGMPKERFSAEFPKEGPSILRIQQVVRGDSAAYFCASSPAGDYEQYFGPGTRLTVT.

This chain uses TRBV2 with TRBJ2-3, with TRBD2 matching 9 bases. V dropped 11 bases and J dropped 6; count of bases not matched to a gene: 15. The CDR3 loop spans 15 amino acids. Germline values: CDR1 SNHLY, CDR2 FYNNEI. CDR3 DNA: TGTGCCGGATCCGCCGATAGCGGGAGATGGGATACGCAGTATTTT. Translated: CAGSADSGRWDTQYF.

The rearrangement uses TRBV7-2 and TRBJ2-2; D gene ambiguous. The CDR3 runs to 17 residues. The germline V gene encodes CDR1 SGHTA and CDR2 FQGNSA. Between the trimmed V and J ends, which lost 5 bases and 1 base, there was a span of 17 bases. The CDR3: CASSPSYGGWNTGELFF. Written as DNA, the CDR3 is TGTGCCAGCAGCCCATCCTATGGCGGCTGGAACACCGGGGAGCTGTTTTTT. Combining the CDR3 with reference TRBV7-2 and TRBJ2-2 gives the whole variable domain GAGVSQSPSNKVTEKGKDVELRCDPISGHTALYWYRQSLGQGLEFLIYFQGNSAPDKSGLPSDRFSAERTGGSVSTLTIQRTQQEDSAVYLCASSPSYGGWNTGELFFGEGSRLTVL.